Given below is one T cell receptor (beta chain) in context. The data were taken from a study of CD8 T cells in Susac syndrome. When the RNA was reverse transcribed, random hexamers were used with an input of about 0.5 to 1 ug. The amplification used immunoSEQ multiplex PCR on TCR beta CDR3; it spanned 54 Vbeta and 13 Jbeta. TCRdb reprocessed the immunoSEQ multiplex PCR reads with MiXCR, giving one entry per CDR3 protein. The repertoire holds some 170,000 distinct CDR3 sequences, with less than 95% as singletons. While serving as controls, healthy donors were matched for age and sex. Germline V gene sequence: CDR1 SQVTM, CDR2 ANQGSEA. With 5 bases clipped from V and 6 bases from J, the junction kept 16 bases outside the gene matches. The CDR3 extends over 15 amino acids.

This chain joins TRBV29-1 and TRBJ2-7; 7 bases match TRBD2. The sequencing sample was made of CD4+ T cells from PBMCs. The sequence was obtained from a human donor in good health. CDR3 sequence reads: CSVYPSAGVAGEQYF. The CDR3 nucleotides are TGCAGCGTTTACCCCTCCGCGGGAGTTGCAGGCGAGCAGTACTTC.